The clone carrying this T cell receptor beta chain has a count of ten or more. Germline V gives CDR1 SGHAT, CDR2 FQNNGV. This CDR3 is 16 amino acids long. Trimming cost V 1 base and J 9 bases; bases outside gene matches: 7. Each CDR3 protein is one row after TCRdb ran MiXCR on the RT-PCR reads. Of around 700,000 distinct CDR3 sequences listed, more than 13% were seen once; the top ten hold roughly 3.9%. The chain is built from TRBV11-2 and TRBJ2-1; 12 bases are a match to TRBD2. The TCR was taken from a female donor in good health, serving as a healthy control. The sample consisted of memory CD4+ T cells from blood. The DNA for the CDR3 is TGTGCCAGCAGCTTAGGTGGACTAGCGGGATCTCGTGAGCAGTTCTTC. This translates into CASSLGGLAGSREQFF.